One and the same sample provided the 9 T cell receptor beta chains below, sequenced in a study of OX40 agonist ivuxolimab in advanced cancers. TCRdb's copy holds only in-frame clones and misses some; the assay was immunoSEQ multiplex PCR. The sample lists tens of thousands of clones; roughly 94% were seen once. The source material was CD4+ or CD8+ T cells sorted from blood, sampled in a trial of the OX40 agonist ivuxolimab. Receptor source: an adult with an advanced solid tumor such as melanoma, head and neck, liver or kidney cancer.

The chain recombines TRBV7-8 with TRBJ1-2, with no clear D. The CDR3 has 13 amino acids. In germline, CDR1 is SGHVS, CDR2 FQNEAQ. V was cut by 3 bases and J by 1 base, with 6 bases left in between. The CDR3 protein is CASSLLINYGYTF. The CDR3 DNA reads TGTGCCAGCAGCTTGCTGATTAACTATGGCTACACCTTC. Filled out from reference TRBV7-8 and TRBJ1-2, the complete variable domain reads GAGVSQSPRYKVAKRGQDVALRCDPISGHVSLFWYQQALGQGPEFLTYFQNEAQLDKSGLPSDRFFAERPEGSVSTLKIQRTQQEDSAVYLCASSLLINYGYTFGSGTRLTVV.

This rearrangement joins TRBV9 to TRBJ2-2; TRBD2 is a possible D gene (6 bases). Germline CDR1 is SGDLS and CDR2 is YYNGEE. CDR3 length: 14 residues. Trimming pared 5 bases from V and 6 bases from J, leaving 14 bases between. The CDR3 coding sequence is TGTGCCAGCAGACCCCCGACTAGTGCCGGGGAGCTGTTTTTT. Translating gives CASRPPTSAGELFF.

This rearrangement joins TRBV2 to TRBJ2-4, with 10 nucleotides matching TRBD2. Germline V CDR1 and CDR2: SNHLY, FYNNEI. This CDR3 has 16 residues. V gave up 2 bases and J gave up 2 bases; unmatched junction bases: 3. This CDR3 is CASSEYSGGPKNIQYF. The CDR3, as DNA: TGTGCCAGCAGTGAATATAGCGGGGGGCCCAAAAACATTCAGTACTTC. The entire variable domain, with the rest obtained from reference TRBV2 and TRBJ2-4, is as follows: EPEVTQTPSHQVTQMGQEVILRCVPISNHLYFYWYRQILGQKVEFLVSFYNNEISEKSEIFDDQFSVERPDGSNFTLKIRSTKLEDSAMYFCASSEYSGGPKNIQYFGAGTRLSVL.

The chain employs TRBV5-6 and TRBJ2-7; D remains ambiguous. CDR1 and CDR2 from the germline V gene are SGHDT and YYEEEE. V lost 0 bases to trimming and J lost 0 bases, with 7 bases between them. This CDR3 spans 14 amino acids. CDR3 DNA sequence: TGTGCCAGCAGCTTGGCTTTCACCTCCTACGAGCAGTACTTC. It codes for CASSLAFTSYEQYF. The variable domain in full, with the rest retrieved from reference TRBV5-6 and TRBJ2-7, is DAGVTQSPTHLIKTRGQQVTLRCSPKSGHDTVSWYQQALGQGPQFIFQYYEEEERQRGNFPDRFSGHQFPNYSSELNVNALLLGDSALYLCASSLAFTSYEQYFGPGTRLTVT.

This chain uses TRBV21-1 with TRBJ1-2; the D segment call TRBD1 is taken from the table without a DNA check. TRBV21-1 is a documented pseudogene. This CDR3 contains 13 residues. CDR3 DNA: TGTGCCAGCAGCAGCGGACAGTACTATGGCTACACCTTC. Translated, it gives CASSSGQYYGYTF.

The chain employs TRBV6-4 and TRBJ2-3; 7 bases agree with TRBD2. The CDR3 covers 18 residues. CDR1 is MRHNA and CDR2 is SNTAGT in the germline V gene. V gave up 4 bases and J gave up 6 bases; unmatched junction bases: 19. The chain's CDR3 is CASSALPRLADAWDTQYF. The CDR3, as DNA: TGTGCCAGCAGTGCCCTACCTAGGCTAGCGGATGCTTGGGATACGCAGTATTTT.

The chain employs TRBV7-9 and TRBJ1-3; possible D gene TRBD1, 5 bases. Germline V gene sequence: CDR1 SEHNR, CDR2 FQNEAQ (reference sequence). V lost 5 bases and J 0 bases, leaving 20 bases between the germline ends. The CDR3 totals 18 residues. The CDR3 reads CASSPTRRGSSSGNTIYF. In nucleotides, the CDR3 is TGTGCCAGCAGCCCGACGAGACGGGGGTCCTCCTCTGGAAACACCATATATTTT.

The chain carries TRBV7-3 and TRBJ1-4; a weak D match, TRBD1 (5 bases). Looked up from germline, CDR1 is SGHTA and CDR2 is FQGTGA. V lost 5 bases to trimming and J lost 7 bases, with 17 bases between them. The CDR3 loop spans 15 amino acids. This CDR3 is CASSPGRELGEKLFF. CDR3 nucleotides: TGTGCCAGCAGCCCAGGGAGGGAGTTAGGTGAAAAACTGTTTTTT. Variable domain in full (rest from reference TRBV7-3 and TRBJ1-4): GAGVSQTPSNKVTEKGKYVELRCDPISGHTALYWYRQSLGQGPEFLIYFQGTGAADDSGLPNDRFFAVRPEGSVSTLKIQRTERGDSAVYLCASSPGRELGEKLFFGSGTQLSVL.

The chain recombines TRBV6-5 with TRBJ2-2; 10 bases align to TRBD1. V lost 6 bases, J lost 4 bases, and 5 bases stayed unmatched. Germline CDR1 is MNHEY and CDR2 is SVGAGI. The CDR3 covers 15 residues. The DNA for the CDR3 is TGTGCCAGCAGCTGGGACAGGGGCCCCACCGGGGAGCTGTTTTTT. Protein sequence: CASSWDRGPTGELFF.